Following are 22 T cell receptor beta chains from one sample sequenced in a study of blood T cell repertoires in COVID-19 (dated by TCRdb to the early 2020s). The library was built by means of the immunoSEQ multiplex PCR assay. In its TCRdb copy, this immuneACCESS table keeps in-frame sequences only and misses some clones. Where compared with another copy, unresolved V genes explain less than half of these, and the others have no known cause. This sample comprises around 120,000 clones, less than 85% of them detected only once. More than 0.8% of the sample belongs to the ten largest clones. The sequenced sample was peripheral blood. The receptors here all came from a human donor with acute or convalescent COVID-19. The donor label of this sample is uncertain.

This clone was observed at least ten times. The genes are TRBV5-4 and TRBJ2-7; 10 bases line up with TRBD1. CDR3 length equals 15 residues. CDR1 is SGHNT, CDR2 YYREEE, per germline (reference sequence). Trimming took 3 bases from V and 5 from J; bases not matched to a gene: 8. The CDR3 coding sequence is TGTGCCAGCAGCTCCGACAGGGGGCCCTTCCACGAGCAGTACGTC. It specifies CASSSDRGPFHEQYV.

The chain joins TRBV7-9 to TRBJ2-3, with 11 positions matching TRBD2. J gave up 5 bases and V 3 bases, and 7 bases lay outside the gene matches. Per germline, CDR1 SEHNR and CDR2 FQNEAQ (reference sequence). The CDR3 contains 16 residues. CDR3 in amino acids: CASSFGASGGLDTQYF. Here the CDR3 DNA reads TGTGCCAGCAGCTTCGGGGCTAGCGGGGGGTTAGATACGCAGTATTTT.

The rearrangement uses TRBV30 and TRBJ1-6; 8 positions agree with TRBD1. This CDR3 spans 17 amino acids. V shed 1 base, J shed 0 bases, and the junction held 5 bases outside the gene matches. Germline V gene sequence: CDR1 GTSNPN, CDR2 SVGIG (reference sequence). The CDR3 spells CAWSGTGLSSYNSPLHF. In DNA form, the CDR3 reads TGTGCCTGGAGTGGGACAGGGTTGAGCTCCTATAATTCACCCCTCCACTTT.

The chain links TRBV6-1 to TRBJ1-2; 7 bases map to TRBD1. The CDR3 has 15 amino acids. J gave up 4 bases and V 1 base, and 6 bases lay outside the gene matches. Looked up from germline, CDR1 is MNHNS and CDR2 is SASEGT. CDR3 protein: CASSEDIQGLYGYTF. CDR3 bases: TGTGCCAGCAGTGAAGATATACAGGGGCTCTATGGCTACACCTTC.

This rearrangement joins TRBV7-9 to TRBJ1-3; the D gene is possibly TRBD1 (6 bases). Trimming removed 3 bases at V and 0 bases at J, with 12 bases between. There are 16 residues in the CDR3. CDR1 and CDR2 (germline): SEHNR, FQNEAQ (reference sequence). CDR3 sequence (DNA): TGTGCCAGCAGCTTTACCGGACAGTACTCTGGAAACACCATATATTTT. Its translation is CASSFTGQYSGNTIYF.

This chain uses TRBV5-1 with TRBJ2-7; 12 nucleotides align to TRBD2. After removal of 4 bases from V and 5 bases from J, the junction contained 7 bases not matched to a gene. The CDR3 spans 15 residues. Germline V gene sequence: CDR1 SGHRS, CDR2 YFSETQ. This CDR3 reads CASSTRTSGVHEQYF. The CDR3, as DNA: TGCGCCAGCAGCACTAGGACTAGCGGGGTCCACGAGCAGTACTTC.

This clone was observed a few times. This chain connects TRBV30 to TRBJ1-5, with D possibly being TRBD1 (6 bases). Germline CDR1 reads GTSNPN; CDR2 reads SVGIG (reference sequence). Trimming left V 2 bases short and J 3 bases short, with 14 bases between. This CDR3 is 15 amino acids long. Here the CDR3 reads CAWSSSGDTNQPQHF. As DNA, the CDR3 is TGTGCCTGGAGTTCGTCCGGGGACACCAATCAGCCCCAGCATTTT. Combining the CDR3 with reference TRBV30 and TRBJ1-5 gives the whole variable domain SQTIHQWPATLVQPVGSPLSLECTVEGTSNPNLYWYRQAAGRGLQLLFYSVGIGQISSEVPQNLSASRPQDRQFILSSKKLLLSDSGFYLCAWSSSGDTNQPQHFGDGTRLSIL.

This clone has more than one count but fewer than ten. The chain is built from TRBV7-9 and TRBJ2-2; 7 bases match TRBD1. Losses at the gene ends were 5 bases for V and 4 bases for J; bases not matched to a gene: 1. The CDR3 runs 13 residues. In germline, CDR1 is SEHNR, CDR2 FQNEAQ (reference sequence). CDR3: CASSRTGTGELFF. The DNA for the CDR3 is TGTGCCAGCAGCCGGACAGGCACCGGGGAGCTGTTTTTT.

The gene calls are TRBV19 and TRBJ1-5; a possible D gene is TRBD1 (5 bases). The CDR3 runs 14 residues. CDR1 is LNHDA and CDR2 is SQIVND in the germline V gene (reference sequence). Trimming pared 5 bases from V and 2 bases from J, leaving 10 bases between. The DNA for the CDR3 is TGTGCCAGTAGTTTCAGGGTGGGCAATCAGCCCCAGCATTTT. Protein: CASSFRVGNQPQHF. Full variable domain (outside the CDR3, taken from reference TRBV19 and TRBJ1-5): DGGITQSPKYLFRKEGQNVTLSCEQNLNHDAMYWYRQDPGQGLRLIYYSQIVNDFQKGDIAEGYSVSREKKESFPLTVTSAQKNPTAFYLCASSFRVGNQPQHFGDGTRLSIL.

The rearrangement uses TRBV12-3 or TRBV12-4 and TRBJ1-2; possible D gene TRBD1, 5 bases. The V gene lost 5 bases and the J gene lost 5 bases, with 9 bases spanning the gap. This CDR3 spans 12 amino acids. The CDR3 DNA sequence: TGTGCCAGCAGTGATGGGGGGTATGGCTACACCTTC. The encoded protein is CASSDGGYGYTF.

The chain is built from TRBV2 and TRBJ2-7, with TRBD2 as a possible D gene (6 bases). The CDR3 covers 14 residues. With 8 bases removed from V and 6 bases from J, the gap between germline ends came to 20 bases. Germline V gene data show CDR1 as SNHLY and CDR2 as FYNNEI. CDR3: CASERERGVGEQYV. In nucleotides, the CDR3 is TGTGCCAGCGAAAGAGAGCGCGGGGTAGGCGAGCAGTACGTC.

This chain links TRBV6-6 with TRBJ2-1; D is possibly TRBD2 (5 bases). The CDR3 is made up of 14 amino acids. Germline assignment: CDR1 MNHNY and CDR2 SVGAGI (reference sequence). V was cut by 5 bases and J by 8 bases, with 16 bases left in between. CDR3 DNA sequence: TGTGCCAGCAGTGCCCGGGGTTCCCTCGATGAGCAGTTCTTC. Amino acid sequence: CASSARGSLDEQFF.

The V gene is TRBV30, the J gene TRBJ2-7; no definite D call. The V end lost 3 bases, the J end lost 0 bases, and 6 bases lay between the germline ends. Germline values: CDR1 GTSNPN, CDR2 SVGIG (reference sequence). This CDR3 has 12 amino acids. The CDR3: CAWSLSSYEQYF. In DNA, the CDR3 is TGTGCCTGGAGCCTAAGCTCCTACGAGCAGTACTTC.

The J gene is TRBJ1-1, the V gene TRBV18, with 7 bases identical to TRBD1. V shed 3 bases, J shed 4 bases, and the junction held 11 bases outside the gene matches. Per germline, CDR1 KGHSH and CDR2 LQKENI. The CDR3 extends over 16 amino acids. The DNA for the CDR3 is TGTGCCAGCTCACCGATCACAGGGGCAAGAGGCACTGAAGCTTTCTTT. Protein product: CASSPITGARGTEAFF.

This clone was found a few times. The J gene is TRBJ1-3, the V gene TRBV7-2, with 7 bases that match TRBD1. Germline assignment: CDR1 SGHTA and CDR2 FQGNSA. The CDR3 sequence is 17 residues long. After removal of 4 bases from V and 0 bases from J, the junction contained 9 bases not matched to a gene. As DNA, the CDR3 is TGTGCCAGCAGCTATCAAGGACAGGCTACCTCTGGAAACACCATATATTTT. Translated, it gives CASSYQGQATSGNTIYF.

This chain uses TRBV2 with TRBJ2-5; D gene ambiguous. CDR1 SNHLY and CDR2 FYNNEI come from the germline V gene. This CDR3 region has 13 residues. Trimming pared 8 bases from V and 5 bases from J, leaving 15 bases between. The CDR3 reads CASVLVRRETQYF. The CDR3 nucleotides are TGTGCCAGCGTGCTAGTACGTCGGGAGACCCAGTACTTC.

In nucleotides, the CDR3 is TGCGCCAGCAGCTTGGTCAACAGGGTATTGGGAACTGAAGCTTTCTTT. Its protein product is CASSLVNRVLGTEAFF. The rearrangement joins TRBV5-1 to TRBJ1-1; tentatively, D is TRBD1 (6 bases). The CDR3 runs 16 residues. The germline V and J ends were trimmed by 0 bases and 5 bases, with 17 bases remaining between them. CDR1 SGHRS and CDR2 YFSETQ come from the germline V gene.

The chain employs TRBV7-9 and TRBJ1-2; no firm D call. The CDR3 has 11 amino acids. Trimming took 4 bases from V and 8 from J, leaving 8 bases between them. Germline V gene data show CDR1 as SEHNR and CDR2 as FQNEAQ (reference sequence). CDR3 residues: CASSSTEGYTF. Written as DNA, the CDR3 is TGTGCCAGCAGCTCTACTGAGGGCTACACCTTC. Full variable domain (missing parts from reference TRBV7-9 and TRBJ1-2): DTGVSQNPRHKITKRGQNVTFRCDPISEHNRLYWYRQTLGQGPEFLTYFQNEAQLEKSRLLSDRFSAERPKGSFSTLEIQRTEQGDSAMYLCASSSTEGYTFGSGTRLTVV.

V is TRBV13 and J is TRBJ2-2; 12 bases agree with TRBD2. V shed 5 bases, J shed 6 bases, and the junction held 4 bases outside the gene matches. The length of the CDR3 is 15 residues. From germline, CDR1 is PRHDT and CDR2 FYEKMQ (reference sequence). The CDR3 spells CASSRTSGAPGELFF. The CDR3 nucleotides read TGTGCCAGCAGCAGGACTAGCGGGGCCCCCGGGGAGCTGTTTTTT.

On this clone itself: A junction boundary mismatches the germline segment, possibly from a read error. The chain recombines TRBV6-6 with TRBJ2-1; D may be TRBD2 (6 bases). The CDR3 is 16 amino acids. CDR1 is MNHNY and CDR2 is SVGAGI in the germline V gene (reference sequence). CDR3 sequence: CASRYSGRGSYNEQFF. As DNA, the CDR3 is TGTGCCAGCAGATACTCCGGGAGAGGAAGCTACAATGAGCAGTTCTTC.

This clone showed up just a few times. The genes are TRBV7-9 and TRBJ2-1; the match to TRBD1 covers 8 bases. The CDR3 contains 16 residues. V lost 3 bases to trimming and J lost 0 bases; unmatched junction nucleotides: 4. Germline assignment: CDR1 SEHNR and CDR2 FQNEAQ (reference sequence). The CDR3 DNA reads TGTGCCAGCAGCTTTCGGACAGGGCCCTCCTACAATGAGCAGTTCTTC. This translates into CASSFRTGPSYNEQFF. The variable domain in full, with the rest retrieved from reference TRBV7-9 and TRBJ2-1, is DTGVSQNPRHKITKRGQNVTFRCDPISEHNRLYWYRQTLGQGPEFLTYFQNEAQLEKSRLLSDRFSAERPKGSFSTLEIQRTEQGDSAMYLCASSFRTGPSYNEQFFGPGTRLTVL.

This clone ranks as medium-sized. J is TRBJ1-5 and V is TRBV5-1; D may be TRBD1 (6 bases). The V end was cut by 4 bases, the J end by 0 bases, with 11 bases between. The CDR3 has 15 residues. The germline V gene encodes CDR1 SGHRS and CDR2 YFSETQ. The chain's CDR3 is CASSVQGDSNQPQHF. The CDR3 bases are TGCGCCAGCAGCGTACAGGGCGATAGCAATCAGCCCCAGCATTTT. Supplemented by reference TRBV5-1 and TRBJ1-5, the full variable domain reads KAGVTQTPRYLIKTRGQQVTLSCSPISGHRSVSWYQQTPGQGLQFLFEYFSETQRNKGNFPGRFSGRQFSNSRSEMNVSTLELGDSALYLCASSVQGDSNQPQHFGDGTRLSIL.